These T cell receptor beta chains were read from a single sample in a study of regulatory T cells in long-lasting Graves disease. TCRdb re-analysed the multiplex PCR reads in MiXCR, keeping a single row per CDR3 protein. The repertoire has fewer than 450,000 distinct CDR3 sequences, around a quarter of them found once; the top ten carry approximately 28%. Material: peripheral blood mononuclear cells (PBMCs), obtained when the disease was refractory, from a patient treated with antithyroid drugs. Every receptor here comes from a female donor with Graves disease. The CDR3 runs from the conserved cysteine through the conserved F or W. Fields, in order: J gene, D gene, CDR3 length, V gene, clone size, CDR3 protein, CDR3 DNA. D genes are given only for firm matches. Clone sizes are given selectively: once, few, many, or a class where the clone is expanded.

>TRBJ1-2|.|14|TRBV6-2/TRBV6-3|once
CASSEAWQHGGYTF
TGTGCCAGCAGTGAAGCGTGGCAGCATGGTGGCTACACCTTC
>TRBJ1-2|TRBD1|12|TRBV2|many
CASGGQVYGYTF
TGTGCCAGCGGAGGACAGGTCTATGGCTACACCTTC
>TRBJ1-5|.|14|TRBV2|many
CASSEGRANQPQHF
TGTGCCAGCAGTGAGGGCAGGGCCAATCAGCCCCAGCATTTT
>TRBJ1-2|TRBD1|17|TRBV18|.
CASSPLAGTETNYGYTF
TGTGCCAGCTCACCATTGGCGGGGACAGAGACTAACTATGGCTACACCTTC
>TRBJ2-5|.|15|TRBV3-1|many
CASSRGLGVKETQYF
TGTGCCAGCAGTCGGGGACTTGGCGTAAAAGAGACCCAGTACTTC
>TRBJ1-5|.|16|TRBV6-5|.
CASSYKGPGSGSPQHF
TGTGCCAGCAGTTACAAGGGCCCAGGGTCAGGGTCGCCCCAGCATTTT
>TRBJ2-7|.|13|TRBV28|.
CASATGTLYEQYF
TGTGCCAGCGCCACCGGGACACTCTACGAGCAGTACTTC
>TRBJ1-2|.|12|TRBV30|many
CAWSFQGTGYTF
TGTGCCTGGAGTTTTCAGGGGACTGGCTACACCTTC
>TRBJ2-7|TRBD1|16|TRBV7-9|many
CASSLQGTGESYEQYF
TGTGCCAGCAGCTTACAGGGAACAGGGGAATCCTACGAGCAGTACTTC
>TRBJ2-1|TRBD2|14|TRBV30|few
CACPGLAAYNEQFF
TGTGCCTGTCCGGGACTAGCGGCTTACAATGAGCAGTTCTTC
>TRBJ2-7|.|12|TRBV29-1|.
CSVEEGVHEQYF
TGCAGCGTTGAAGAGGGGGTCCACGAGCAGTACTTC
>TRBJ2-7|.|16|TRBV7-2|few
CASSEMVSGSTYEQYF
TGTGCCAGCAGCGAGATGGTTAGCGGATCCACCTACGAGCAGTACTTC
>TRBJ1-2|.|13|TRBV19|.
CASTPAGRQGYTF
TGTGCCAGTACTCCGGCGGGTCGGCAGGGCTACACCTTC
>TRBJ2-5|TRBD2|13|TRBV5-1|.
CASSTSGSETQYF
TGCGCCAGCAGTACTAGCGGGAGCGAGACCCAGTACTTC
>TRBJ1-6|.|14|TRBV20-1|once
CSARVPGESSPLHF
TGCAGTGCTAGAGTGCCAGGGGAAAGTTCACCCCTCCACTTT
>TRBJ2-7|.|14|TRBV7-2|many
CASSLVGGSGEQYF
TGTGCCAGCAGCTTAGTGGGTGGTTCTGGCGAGCAGTACTTC
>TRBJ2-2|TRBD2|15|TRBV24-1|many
CATSDFGGGTGELFF
TGTGCCACCAGTGATTTCGGGGGAGGGACCGGGGAGCTGTTTTTT
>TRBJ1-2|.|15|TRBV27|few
CASTQRQGSTYGYTF
TGTGCCAGCACCCAAAGGCAGGGGAGTACCTATGGCTACACCTTC
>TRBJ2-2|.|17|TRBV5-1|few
CASSQTGWWDNTGELFF
TGCGCCAGCAGCCAGACGGGGTGGTGGGACAACACCGGGGAGCTGTTTTTT
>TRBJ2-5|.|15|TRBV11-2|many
CASRMGRAFQETQYF
TGTGCCAGCAGAATGGGCAGGGCGTTCCAAGAGACCCAGTACTTC
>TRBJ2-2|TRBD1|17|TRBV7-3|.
CAGSKGQLSATTGELFF
TGTGCCGGCAGCAAGGGACAGTTAAGTGCAACCACCGGGGAGCTGTTTTTT
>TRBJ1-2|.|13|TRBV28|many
CASSTPSGYGYTF
TGTGCCAGCAGTACTCCTTCCGGTTATGGCTACACCTTC
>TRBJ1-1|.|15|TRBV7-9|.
CASSLVRAVFTEAFF
TGTGCCAGCAGCTTAGTTCGGGCGGTGTTTACTGAAGCTTTCTTT
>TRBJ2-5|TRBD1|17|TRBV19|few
CASSMIFPGGGGETQYF
TGTGCCAGTAGTATGATTTTCCCAGGGGGCGGTGGGGAGACCCAGTACTTC
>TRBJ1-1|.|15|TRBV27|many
CASSLIGGSNTEAFF
TGTGCCAGCAGTTTAATCGGGGGATCGAACACTGAAGCTTTCTTT
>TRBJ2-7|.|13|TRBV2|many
CASNGPFEDEQYF
TGTGCCAGCAACGGACCTTTTGAGGACGAGCAGTACTTC
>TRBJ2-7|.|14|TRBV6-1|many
CASSPPTDSYEQYF
TGTGCCAGCAGTCCTCCGACGGATTCCTACGAGCAGTACTTC
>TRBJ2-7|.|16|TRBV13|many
CASSPGQSSPSNEQYF
TGTGCCAGCAGCCCCGGACAGTCCTCGCCATCTAACGAGCAGTACTTC
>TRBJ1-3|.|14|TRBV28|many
CASSFRGGRNTIYF
TGTGCCAGCAGTTTTAGGGGTGGTAGAAACACCATATATTTT
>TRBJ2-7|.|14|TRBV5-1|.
CASSQEVRTYEQYF
TGCGCCAGCAGCCAGGAGGTAAGGACCTACGAGCAGTACTTC
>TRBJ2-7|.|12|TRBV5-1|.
CASSRGRDEQYF
TGCGCCAGCAGCCGAGGAAGGGACGAGCAGTACTTC
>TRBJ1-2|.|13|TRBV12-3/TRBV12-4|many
CASSFAGGNGYTF
TGTGCCAGCTCTTTTGCCGGGGGGAATGGCTACACCTTC
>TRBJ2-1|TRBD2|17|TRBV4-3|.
CASSQDLGLAGLGEQFF
TGCGCCAGCAGCCAAGATCTCGGACTAGCGGGGCTCGGTGAGCAGTTCTTC
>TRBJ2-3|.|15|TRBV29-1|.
CSVAGSDAGADSQYF
TGCAGCGTGGCCGGAAGCGACGCGGGGGCAGATTCGCAGTATTTT
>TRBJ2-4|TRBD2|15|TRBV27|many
CASSFNLQRGDIQYF
TGTGCCAGCAGTTTTAATTTGCAGCGGGGGGACATTCAGTACTTC
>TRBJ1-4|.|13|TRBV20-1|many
CSARTEGNEKLFF
TGCAGTGCCAGGACAGAAGGAAATGAAAAACTGTTTTTT
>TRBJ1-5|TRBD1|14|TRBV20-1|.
CSAKGQGNNQPQHF
TGCAGTGCTAAGGGACAGGGTAACAATCAGCCCCAGCATTTT
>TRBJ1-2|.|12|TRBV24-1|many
CATSDFVLGYTF
TGTGCCACCAGTGATTTTGTACTTGGCTACACCTTC
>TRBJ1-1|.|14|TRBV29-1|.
CSVKRSGVNTEAFF
TGCAGCGTTAAAAGGTCAGGGGTGAACACTGAAGCTTTCTTT
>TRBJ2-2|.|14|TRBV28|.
CASSFLQNTGELFF
TGTGCCAGCAGTTTTTTACAGAACACCGGGGAGCTGTTTTTT
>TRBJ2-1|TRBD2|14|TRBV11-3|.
CASSSRTSGSEQFF
TGTGCCAGCAGCTCCCGGACTAGCGGGAGTGAGCAGTTCTTC
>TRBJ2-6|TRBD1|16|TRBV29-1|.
CSVTGTAVSGANVLTF
TGCAGCGTTACCGGGACAGCAGTCTCTGGGGCCAACGTCCTGACTTTC
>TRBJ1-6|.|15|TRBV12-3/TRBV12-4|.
CASSLSGQQNSPLHF
TGTGCCAGCAGTTTATCTGGACAGCAGAATTCACCCCTCCACTTT
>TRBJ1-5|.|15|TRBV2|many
CASSVGPLGNQPQHF
TGTGCCAGCAGCGTTGGACCTTTGGGCAATCAGCCCCAGCATTTT
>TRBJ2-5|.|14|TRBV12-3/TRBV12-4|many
CASSIRQDQETQYF
TGTGCCAGCAGCATAAGACAGGATCAAGAGACCCAGTACTTC
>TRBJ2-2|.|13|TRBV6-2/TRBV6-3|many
CASSSPNTGELFF
TGTGCCAGCAGTTCACCGAACACCGGGGAGCTGTTTTTT
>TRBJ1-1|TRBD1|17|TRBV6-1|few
CASSNDRDGAMNTEAFF
TGTGCCAGCAGTAATGACAGGGACGGGGCCATGAACACTGAAGCTTTCTTT
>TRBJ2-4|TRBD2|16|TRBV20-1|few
CSASQGGRGTKNIQYF
TGCAGTGCTAGCCAAGGCGGGAGGGGCACCAAAAACATTCAGTACTTC
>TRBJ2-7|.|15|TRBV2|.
CASRVDTVLSYGQYF
TGTGCCAGCAGAGTGGACACGGTCCTCTCCTACGGGCAGTACTTC
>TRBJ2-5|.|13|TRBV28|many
CASSLSSVETQYF
TGTGCCAGCAGTTTATCGTCCGTGGAGACCCAGTACTTC
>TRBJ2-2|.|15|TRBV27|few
CASSPGYGLTGELFF
TGTGCCAGCAGTCCCGGGTACGGGCTCACCGGGGAGCTGTTTTTT
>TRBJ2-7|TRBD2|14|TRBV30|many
CATTSRTSGYEQYF
TGTGCCACCACCTCCCGGACTAGCGGTTACGAGCAGTACTTC
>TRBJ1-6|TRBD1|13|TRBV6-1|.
CASSEYLGGQQHF
TGTGCCAGCAGTGAATATCTGGGGGGACAGCAGCACTTT
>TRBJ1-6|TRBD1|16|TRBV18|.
CASSPGQKLNNSPLHF
TGTGCCAGCTCACCGGGACAGAAACTGAATAATTCACCCCTCCACTTT
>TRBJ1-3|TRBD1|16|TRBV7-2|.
CASSSRTGVKGNTIYF
TGTGCCAGCAGCTCAAGGACAGGGGTAAAAGGAAACACCATATATTTT